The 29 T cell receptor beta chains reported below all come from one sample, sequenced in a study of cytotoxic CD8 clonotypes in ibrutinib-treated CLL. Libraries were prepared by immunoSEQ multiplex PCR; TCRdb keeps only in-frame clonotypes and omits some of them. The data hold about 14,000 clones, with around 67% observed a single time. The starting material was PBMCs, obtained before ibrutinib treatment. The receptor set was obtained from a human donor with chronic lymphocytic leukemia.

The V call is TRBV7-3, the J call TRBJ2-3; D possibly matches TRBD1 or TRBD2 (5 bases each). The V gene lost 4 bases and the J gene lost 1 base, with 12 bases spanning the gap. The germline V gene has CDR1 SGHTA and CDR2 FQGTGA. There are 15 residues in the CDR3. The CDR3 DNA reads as TGTGCCAGCAGCTCGACTACACAGGGCACAGATACGCAGTATTTT. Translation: CASSSTTQGTDTQYF.

The CDR3 DNA reads as TGTGCCAGCAGCCAAGTCCCCCAGGGAAGATTGAGGGACGAGCAGTACTTC. It encodes CASSQVPQGRLRDEQYF. This chain connects TRBV4-2 to TRBJ2-7; perhaps D is TRBD1 or TRBD2 (5 bases each). The germline CDR1 and CDR2 sequences are LGHNA and YNFKEQ. CDR3 length: 17 residues. Trimming stripped 1 base from V and 5 bases from J, with 21 bases between.

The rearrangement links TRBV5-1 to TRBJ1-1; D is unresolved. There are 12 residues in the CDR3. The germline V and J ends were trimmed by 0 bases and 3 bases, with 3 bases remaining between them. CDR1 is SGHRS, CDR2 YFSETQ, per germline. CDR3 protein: CASSLGDTEAFF. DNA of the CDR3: TGCGCCAGCAGCTTGGGTGACACTGAAGCTTTCTTT.

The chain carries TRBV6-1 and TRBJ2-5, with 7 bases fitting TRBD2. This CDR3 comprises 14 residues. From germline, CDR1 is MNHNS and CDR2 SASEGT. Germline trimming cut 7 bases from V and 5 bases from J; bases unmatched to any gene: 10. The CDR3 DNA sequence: TGTGCCAGCACCCTTGGGACTACCAGGGAGACCCAGTACTTC. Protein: CASTLGTTRETQYF.

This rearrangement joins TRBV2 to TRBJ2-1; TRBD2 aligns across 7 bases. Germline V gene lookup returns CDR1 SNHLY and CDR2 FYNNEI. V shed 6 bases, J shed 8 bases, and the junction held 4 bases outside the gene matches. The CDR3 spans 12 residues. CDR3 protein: CASSTRGDEQFF. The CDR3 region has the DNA TGTGCCAGCAGCACACGGGGGGATGAGCAGTTCTTC.

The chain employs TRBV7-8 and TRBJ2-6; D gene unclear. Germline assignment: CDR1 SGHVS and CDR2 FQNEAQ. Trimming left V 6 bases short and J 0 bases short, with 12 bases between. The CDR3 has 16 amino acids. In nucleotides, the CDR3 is TGTGCCAGCAGGGTCAATCTCGGCTCTGGGGCCAACGTCCTGACTTTC. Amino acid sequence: CASRVNLGSGANVLTF. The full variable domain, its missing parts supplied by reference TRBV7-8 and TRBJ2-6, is GAGVSQSPRYKVAKRGQDVALRCDPISGHVSLFWYQQALGQGPEFLTYFQNEAQLDKSGLPSDRFFAERPEGSVSTLKIQRTQQEDSAVYLCASRVNLGSGANVLTFGAGSRLTVL.

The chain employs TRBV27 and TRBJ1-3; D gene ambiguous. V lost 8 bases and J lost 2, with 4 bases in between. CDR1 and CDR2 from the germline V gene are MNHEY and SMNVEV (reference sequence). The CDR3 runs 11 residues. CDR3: CASHPGNTIYF. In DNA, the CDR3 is TGTGCCAGCCACCCTGGAAACACCATATATTTT.

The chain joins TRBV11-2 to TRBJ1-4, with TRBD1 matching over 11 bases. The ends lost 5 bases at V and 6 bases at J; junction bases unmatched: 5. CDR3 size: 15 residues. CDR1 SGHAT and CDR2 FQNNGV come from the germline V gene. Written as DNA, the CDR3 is TGTGCCAGCAGCCCGGGGACAGGGGGTCATGAAAAACTGTTTTTT. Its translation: CASSPGTGGHEKLFF.

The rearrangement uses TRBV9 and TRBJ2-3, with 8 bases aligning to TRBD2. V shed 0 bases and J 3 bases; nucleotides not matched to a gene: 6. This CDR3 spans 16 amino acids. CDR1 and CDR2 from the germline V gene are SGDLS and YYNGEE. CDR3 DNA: TGTGCCAGCAGCGTAGTTTATGCGGGAGGAACAGATACGCAGTATTTT. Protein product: CASSVVYAGGTDTQYF.

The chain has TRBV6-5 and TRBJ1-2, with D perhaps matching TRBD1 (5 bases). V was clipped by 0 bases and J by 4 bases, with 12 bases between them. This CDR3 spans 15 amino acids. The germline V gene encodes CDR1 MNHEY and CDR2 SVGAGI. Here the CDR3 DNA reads TGTGCCAGCAGTTACTCTCGGGGCAAAACCTATGGCTACACCTTC. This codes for CASSYSRGKTYGYTF.

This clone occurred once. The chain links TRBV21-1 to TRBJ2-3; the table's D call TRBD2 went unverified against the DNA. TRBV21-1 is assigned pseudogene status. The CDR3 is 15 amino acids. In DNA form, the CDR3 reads TGTGCCAGCAGCAGCCAGCGGGGGGGCACAGATACGCAGTATTTT. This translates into CASSSQRGGTDTQYF.

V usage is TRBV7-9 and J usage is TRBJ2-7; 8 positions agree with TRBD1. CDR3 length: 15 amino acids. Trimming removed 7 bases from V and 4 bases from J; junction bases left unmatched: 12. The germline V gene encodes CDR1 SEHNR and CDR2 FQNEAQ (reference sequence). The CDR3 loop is CASTPWGGQGYEQYF. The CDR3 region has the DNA TGTGCCAGCACCCCATGGGGTGGACAGGGTTACGAGCAGTACTTC.

For the CDR3, the DNA is TGCGCCAGCAGTGGGGCACTAGCGGCACAAGAGACCCAGTACTTC. This translates into CASSGALAAQETQYF. This chain joins TRBV10-2 and TRBJ2-5; 8 bases map to TRBD2. The V and J ends lost 4 bases and 2 bases, in that order; junction bases with no gene match: 6. CDR3 length: 15 residues. Germline V gives CDR1 WSHSY, CDR2 SAAADI.

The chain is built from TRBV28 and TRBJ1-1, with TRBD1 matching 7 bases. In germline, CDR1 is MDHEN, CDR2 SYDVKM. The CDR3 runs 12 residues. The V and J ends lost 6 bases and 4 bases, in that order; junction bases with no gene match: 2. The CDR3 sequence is CASSRGGTEAFF. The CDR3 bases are TGTGCCAGCAGCAGGGGGGGCACTGAAGCTTTCTTT.

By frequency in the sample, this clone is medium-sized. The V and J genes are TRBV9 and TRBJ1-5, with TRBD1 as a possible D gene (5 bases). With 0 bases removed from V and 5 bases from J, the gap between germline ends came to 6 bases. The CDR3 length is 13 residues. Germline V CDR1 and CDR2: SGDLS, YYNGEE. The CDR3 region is CASSVGGYQPQHF. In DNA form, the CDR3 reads TGTGCCAGCAGCGTAGGGGGGTATCAGCCCCAGCATTTT.

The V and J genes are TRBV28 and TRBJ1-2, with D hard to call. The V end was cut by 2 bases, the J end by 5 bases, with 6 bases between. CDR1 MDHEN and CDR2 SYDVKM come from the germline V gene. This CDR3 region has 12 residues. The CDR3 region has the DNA TGTGCCAGCAGTTTAGCCGGTTATGGCTACACCTTC. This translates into CASSLAGYGYTF.

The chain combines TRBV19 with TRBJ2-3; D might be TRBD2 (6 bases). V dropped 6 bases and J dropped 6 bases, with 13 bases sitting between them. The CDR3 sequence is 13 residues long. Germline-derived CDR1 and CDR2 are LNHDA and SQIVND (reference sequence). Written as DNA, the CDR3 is TGTGCCAGTAGAACCCTGGAGGGGGATACGCAGTATTTT. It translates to CASRTLEGDTQYF.

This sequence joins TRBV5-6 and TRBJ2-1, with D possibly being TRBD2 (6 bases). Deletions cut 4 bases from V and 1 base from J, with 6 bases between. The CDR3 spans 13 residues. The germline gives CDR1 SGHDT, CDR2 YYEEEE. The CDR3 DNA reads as TGTGCCAGCAGCGGACTATCCTACAATGAGCAGTTCTTC. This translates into CASSGLSYNEQFF.

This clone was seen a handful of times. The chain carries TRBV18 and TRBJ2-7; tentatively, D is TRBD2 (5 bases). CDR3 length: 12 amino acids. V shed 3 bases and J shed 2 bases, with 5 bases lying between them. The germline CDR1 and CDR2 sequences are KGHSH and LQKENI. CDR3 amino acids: CASSPGAYEQYF. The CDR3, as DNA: TGTGCCAGCTCACCCGGGGCCTACGAGCAGTACTTC.

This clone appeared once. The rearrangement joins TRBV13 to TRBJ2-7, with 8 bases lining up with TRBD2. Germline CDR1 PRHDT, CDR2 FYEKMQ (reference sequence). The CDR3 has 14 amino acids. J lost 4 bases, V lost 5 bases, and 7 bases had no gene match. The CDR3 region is CASSPPGREYEQYF. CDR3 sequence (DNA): TGTGCCAGCAGCCCCCCCGGGAGGGAGTACGAGCAGTACTTC.

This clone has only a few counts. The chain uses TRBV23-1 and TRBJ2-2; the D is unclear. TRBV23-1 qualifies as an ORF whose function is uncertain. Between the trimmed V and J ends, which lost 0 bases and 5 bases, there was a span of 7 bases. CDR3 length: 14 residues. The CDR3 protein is CASSQSAETGELFF. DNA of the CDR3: TGCGCCAGCAGTCAATCGGCCGAAACCGGGGAGCTGTTTTTT.

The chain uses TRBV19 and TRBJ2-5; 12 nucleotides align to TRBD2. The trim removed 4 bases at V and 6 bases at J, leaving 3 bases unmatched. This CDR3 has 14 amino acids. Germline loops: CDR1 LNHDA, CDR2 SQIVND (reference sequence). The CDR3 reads CASSTGLAGKTQYF. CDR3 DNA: TGTGCCAGTAGTACCGGACTAGCGGGAAAGACCCAGTACTTC.

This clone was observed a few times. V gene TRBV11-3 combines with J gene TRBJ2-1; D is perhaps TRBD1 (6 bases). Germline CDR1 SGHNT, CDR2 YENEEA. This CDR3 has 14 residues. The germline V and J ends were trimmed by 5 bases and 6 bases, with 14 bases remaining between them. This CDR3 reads CASSPRGPINEQFF. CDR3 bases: TGTGCCAGCAGCCCCAGGGGACCAATCAATGAGCAGTTCTTC. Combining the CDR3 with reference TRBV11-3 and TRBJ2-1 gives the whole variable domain EAGVVQSPRYKIIEKKQPVAFWCNPISGHNTLYWYLQNLGQGPELLIRYENEEAVDDSQLPKDRFSAERLKGVDSTLKIQPAELGDSAVYLCASSPRGPINEQFFGPGTRLTVL.

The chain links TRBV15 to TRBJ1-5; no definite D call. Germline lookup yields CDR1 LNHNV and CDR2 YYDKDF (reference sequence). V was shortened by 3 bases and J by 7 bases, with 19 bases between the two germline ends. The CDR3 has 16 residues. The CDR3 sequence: CATSRALTPAGQPQHF. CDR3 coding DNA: TGTGCCACCAGCAGGGCGCTGACACCCGCGGGCCAGCCCCAGCATTTT.

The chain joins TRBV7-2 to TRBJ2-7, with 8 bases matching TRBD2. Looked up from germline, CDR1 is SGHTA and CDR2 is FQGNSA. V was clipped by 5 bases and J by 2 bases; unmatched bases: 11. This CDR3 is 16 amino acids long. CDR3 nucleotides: TGTGCCAGCAGCCCAAGGGGTAGCGGGGACACCTACGAGCAGTACTTC. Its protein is CASSPRGSGDTYEQYF.

CDR3 nucleotides: TGTGCCAGCAGTGAGTCGGCCGGGGAGCTGTTTTTT. Amino acids: CASSESAGELFF. The rearrangement joins TRBV2 to TRBJ2-2; no reliable D call. CDR1 and CDR2 (germline): SNHLY, FYNNEI. This CDR3 has 12 amino acids. V lost 3 bases and J lost 6, with 5 bases in between.

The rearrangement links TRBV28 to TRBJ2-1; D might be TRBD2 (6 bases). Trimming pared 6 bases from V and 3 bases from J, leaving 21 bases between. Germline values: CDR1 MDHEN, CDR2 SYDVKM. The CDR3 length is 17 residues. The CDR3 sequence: CASSPLGRRRGYNEQFF. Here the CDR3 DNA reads TGTGCCAGCAGCCCCCTCGGGCGCCGGCGGGGCTACAATGAGCAGTTCTTC.

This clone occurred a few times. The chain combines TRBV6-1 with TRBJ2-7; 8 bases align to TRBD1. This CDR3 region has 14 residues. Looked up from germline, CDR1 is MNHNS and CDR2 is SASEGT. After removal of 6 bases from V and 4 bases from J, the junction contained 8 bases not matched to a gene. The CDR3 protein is CASRGLTGAYEQYF. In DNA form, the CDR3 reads TGTGCCAGCAGGGGCCTGACAGGGGCTTACGAGCAGTACTTC.

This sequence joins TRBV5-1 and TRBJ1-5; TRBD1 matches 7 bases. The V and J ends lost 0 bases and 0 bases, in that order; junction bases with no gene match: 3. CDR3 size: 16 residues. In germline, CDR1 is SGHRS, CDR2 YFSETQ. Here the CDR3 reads CASSLGGTDSNQPQHF. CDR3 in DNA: TGCGCCAGCAGCTTGGGTGGGACAGATAGCAATCAGCCCCAGCATTTT.